One and the same sample provided the 30 T cell receptor beta chains below, sequenced in a study of T cell responses to AZD1222 COVID-19 vaccine. Profiling relied on immunoSEQ multiplex PCR, and the TCRdb table lists in-frame clones only, not all of them. The data show 150,000 to 180,000 clones, 90% seen once. The sample was peripheral blood, taken on day 0 of AZD1222 vaccination. The receptors here all came from an adult in good health.

This rearrangement joins TRBV19 to TRBJ1-6; TRBD1 aligns across 8 bases. The V and J ends lost 7 bases and 7 bases, in that order; junction bases with no gene match: 12. The germline V gene encodes CDR1 LNHDA and CDR2 SQIVND (reference sequence). The CDR3 has 16 residues. In nucleotides, the CDR3 is TGTGCCAGTACCTCAATTGGACAGGGAAACAATTCACCCCTCCACTTT. This codes for CASTSIGQGNNSPLHF. The full variable domain, rest sourced from reference TRBV19 and TRBJ1-6, is DGGITQSPKYLFRKEGQNVTLSCEQNLNHDAMYWYRQDPGQGLRLIYYSQIVNDFQKGDIAEGYSVSREKKESFPLTVTSAQKNPTAFYLCASTSIGQGNNSPLHFGNGTRLTVT.

This chain links TRBV20-1 with TRBJ1-2, with 7 bases fitting TRBD1. V was pared by 4 bases and J by 4 bases, with 9 bases of the junction left unmatched. There are 14 residues in the CDR3. Germline assignment: CDR1 DFQATT and CDR2 SNEGSKA (reference sequence). This CDR3 reads CSAIDREGIYGYTF. In DNA, the CDR3 is TGCAGTGCTATTGACAGGGAAGGCATCTATGGCTACACCTTC.

V is TRBV27 and J is TRBJ2-7; 7 bases map to TRBD2. In germline, CDR1 is MNHEY, CDR2 SMNVEV (reference sequence). The CDR3 is 15 amino acids. V lost 2 bases, J lost 0 bases, and 4 bases stayed unmatched. Here the CDR3 reads CASSLTGGSSYEQYF. The DNA of the CDR3 is TGTGCCAGCAGTTTAACCGGGGGGTCCTCCTACGAGCAGTACTTC.

The rearrangement links TRBV11-2 to TRBJ1-3, with D possibly TRBD1 on 6 matching bases. V lost 4 bases and J lost 6, with 19 bases in between. This CDR3 contains 16 residues. Per germline, CDR1 SGHAT and CDR2 FQNNGV. CDR3 loop: CASSYRDTVIPNTIYF. The DNA for the CDR3 is TGTGCCAGCAGCTACCGGGACACGGTCATCCCAAACACCATATATTTT.

This chain uses TRBV3-1 (or the pseudogene TRBV3-2) with TRBJ2-7, with D perhaps matching TRBD2 (5 bases). The CDR3 is 12 amino acids. Germline V gene data show CDR1 as LGHDT and CDR2 as YNNKEL (reference sequence). Trimming took off 8 bases at V and 2 bases at J, with 10 bases between the two ends. Here the CDR3 reads CASEGSAYEQYF. The CDR3 DNA sequence: TGTGCCAGCGAGGGCAGCGCCTACGAGCAGTACTTC.

The chain combines TRBV4-1 with TRBJ2-7, with 10 nucleotides matching TRBD1. V was clipped by 7 bases and J by 1 base; unmatched bases: 7. CDR1 is MGHRA and CDR2 is YSYEKL in the germline V gene. The CDR3 runs to 15 residues. CDR3 amino acids: CASNPGTGASYEQYF. The CDR3 coding sequence is TGCGCCAGCAACCCCGGGACAGGGGCTTCCTACGAGCAGTACTTC.

The chain uses TRBV2 and TRBJ1-5; weak D call: TRBD1 (6 bases). There are 17 residues in the CDR3. Trimming left V 5 bases short and J 5 bases short, with 22 bases between. The V gene's germline CDR1 is SNHLY and CDR2 FYNNEI. This CDR3 is CASSWGQEGEGDQPQHF. As DNA, the CDR3 is TGTGCCAGCAGTTGGGGGCAGGAGGGGGAAGGGGATCAGCCCCAGCATTTT.

The V gene is TRBV5-4, the J gene TRBJ1-2; possible D gene TRBD1, 5 bases. This CDR3 contains 16 residues. CDR1 and CDR2 (germline): SGHNT, YYREEE (reference sequence). Trimming removed 4 bases at V and 4 bases at J, with 20 bases between. The CDR3 is CASSRGAHTGGYGYTF. CDR3 sequence (DNA): TGTGCCAGCAGCCGAGGAGCACACACAGGTGGCTATGGCTACACCTTC.

The J gene is TRBJ2-1, the V gene TRBV9, with a tentative D call TRBD1 (5 bases). This CDR3 contains 16 residues. CDR1 is SGDLS, CDR2 YYNGEE, per germline. The V and J ends lost 0 bases and 3 bases respectively, with 13 bases between them. This CDR3 is CASSVAQDRIYNEQFF. The DNA of the CDR3 is TGTGCCAGCAGCGTAGCCCAAGACAGAATCTACAATGAGCAGTTCTTC. Full variable domain (rest looked up from reference TRBV9 and TRBJ2-1): DSGVTQTPKHLITATGQRVTLRCSPRSGDLSVYWYQQSLDQGLQFLIQYYNGEERAKGNILERFSAQQFPDLHSELNLSSLELGDSALYFCASSVAQDRIYNEQFFGPGTRLTVL.

The chain combines TRBV6-4 with TRBJ2-7; D is possibly TRBD1 (6 bases). Per germline, CDR1 MRHNA and CDR2 SNTAGT. Trimming shortened V by 2 bases and J by 0 bases, and 11 bases separated the two germline ends. The CDR3 has 15 amino acids. The CDR3 here is CASSDPTGSSYEQYF. DNA for the CDR3: TGTGCCAGCAGTGACCCAACAGGGAGCTCCTACGAGCAGTACTTC.

The CDR3 loop reads CASSEAYGNTGELFF. The CDR3 region has the DNA TGTGCCAGCAGTGAAGCCTACGGCAACACCGGGGAGCTGTTTTTT. The chain joins TRBV6-1 to TRBJ2-2; no reliable D call. V gave up 0 bases and J gave up 2 bases, with 7 bases separating them. The CDR3 length is 15 residues. Germline V gives CDR1 MNHNS, CDR2 SASEGT.

J is TRBJ1-6 and V is TRBV19; the D is unclear. The CDR3 sequence is 12 residues long. Trimming cost V 9 bases and J 7 bases, with 10 bases left between them. Germline values: CDR1 LNHDA, CDR2 SQIVND (reference sequence). CDR3 DNA sequence: TGTGCCAGCGCCCTCATCAATTCACCCCTCCACTTT. It yields the protein CASALINSPLHF.

J is TRBJ1-1 and V is TRBV25-1, with a possible D match to TRBD1 (5 bases). The CDR3 runs 15 residues. V was cut by 7 bases and J by 3 bases, with 18 bases left in between. Germline values: CDR1 MGHDK, CDR2 SYGVNS. CDR3 in DNA: TGTGCCAGCAAAATGGGCAGGGCCGCATACACTGAAGCTTTCTTT. Protein sequence: CASKMGRAAYTEAFF.

The DNA for the CDR3 is TGCGCCAGCAGCCAGAGGGCATCCTCTGAGGGAACTTTCTTT. Translated: CASSQRASSEGTFF. V is TRBV4-3 and J is TRBJ1-1; D unclear. This CDR3 spans 14 amino acids. V was cut by 3 bases and J by 12 bases, with 20 bases left in between. The germline V gene has CDR1 LGHNA and CDR2 YSLEER.

The genes are TRBV18 and TRBJ2-3; TRBD1 matches 8 bases. V lost 5 bases and J lost 4; bases outside the gene matches: 14. Germline V gene data show CDR1 as KGHSH and CDR2 as LQKENI. This CDR3 has 17 residues. Here the CDR3 DNA reads TGTGCCAGCTCAGCCGGACAGGGAAGCAAGGGTGCAGATACGCAGTATTTT. It encodes CASSAGQGSKGADTQYF.

The chain carries TRBV18 and TRBJ1-2, with a weak D call TRBD1 (6 bases). The V gene's germline CDR1 is KGHSH and CDR2 LQKENI. V lost 2 bases and J lost 7, with 14 bases in between. CDR3 length equals 14 residues. CDR3 sequence (DNA): TGTGCCAGCTCACCATTTGTAGGGGGAGGTGGCTACACCTTC. Amino acids: CASSPFVGGGGYTF.

The V and J genes are TRBV27 and TRBJ1-1; D not certain. V was shortened by 6 bases and J by 3 bases, with 14 bases between the two germline ends. The V gene's germline CDR1 is MNHEY and CDR2 SMNVEV (reference sequence). The CDR3 loop spans 14 amino acids. CDR3 bases: TGTGCCAGCAGACTTACGGGAGGATACACTGAAGCTTTCTTT. This translates into CASRLTGGYTEAFF.

This clone came up once. The V call is TRBV5-1, the J call TRBJ1-2, with 7 bases lining up with TRBD1. The CDR3 spans 12 residues. V lost 4 bases to trimming and J lost 9 bases; unmatched junction nucleotides: 6. CDR1 SGHRS and CDR2 YFSETQ come from the germline V gene. This CDR3 reads CASSIDRARYTF. DNA of the CDR3: TGCGCCAGCAGCATCGACAGGGCCCGCTACACCTTC. Full variable domain (rest looked up from reference TRBV5-1 and TRBJ1-2): KAGVTQTPRYLIKTRGQQVTLSCSPISGHRSVSWYQQTPGQGLQFLFEYFSETQRNKGNFPGRFSGRQFSNSRSEMNVSTLELGDSALYLCASSIDRARYTFGSGTRLTVV.

The chain uses TRBV24-1 and TRBJ2-6; D is possibly TRBD1 (6 bases). The germline V gene encodes CDR1 KGHDR and CDR2 SFDVKD. Trimming shortened V by 9 bases and J by 2 bases, and 7 bases separated the two germline ends. The CDR3 totals 13 residues. CDR3 loop: CATAGAGANVLTF. As DNA, the CDR3 is TGTGCCACCGCAGGGGCTGGGGCCAACGTCCTGACTTTC.

The CDR3 here is CASSLAGGPTDTQYF. CDR3 nucleotide sequence: TGCGCCAGCAGCTTGGCGGGGGGGCCTACAGATACGCAGTATTTT. This chain uses TRBV5-1 with TRBJ2-3; the match to TRBD2 covers 8 bases. CDR3 length equals 15 residues. With V trimmed by 0 bases and J by 3 bases, 3 bases remained unmatched. The V gene's germline CDR1 is SGHRS and CDR2 YFSETQ.

The chain joins TRBV9 to TRBJ2-2; the D is unclear. This CDR3 contains 16 residues. Trimming took off 3 bases at V and 2 bases at J, with 14 bases between the two ends. Per germline, CDR1 SGDLS and CDR2 YYNGEE. CDR3: CASSEPPGRNTGELFF. In nucleotides, the CDR3 is TGTGCCAGCAGCGAGCCCCCTGGCCGAAACACCGGGGAGCTGTTTTTT.

There are a few counts of this clone. This sequence joins TRBV30 and TRBJ1-4, with unresolved D. Per the germline V gene, CDR1 is GTSNPN and CDR2 is SVGIG (reference sequence). This CDR3 contains 15 residues. V was trimmed by 2 bases and J by 0 bases, leaving 10 bases between them. Here the CDR3 DNA reads TGTGCCTGGAGTTCCCTCGGAGCAACTAATGAAAAACTGTTTTTT. Protein: CAWSSLGATNEKLFF.

V and J are TRBV7-6 and TRBJ2-7; D ambiguous. The CDR3 spans 13 residues. V was pared by 3 bases and J by 3 bases, with 9 bases between. Germline V CDR1 and CDR2: SGHVS, FNYEAQ. The CDR3 nucleotides read TGTGCCAGCAGCTTGTCCGGATACTACGAGCAGTACTTC. Residues: CASSLSGYYEQYF.

The rearrangement uses TRBV9 and TRBJ1-1, with 7 nucleotides matching TRBD1. V lost 5 bases, J lost 5 bases, and 9 bases stayed unmatched. This CDR3 comprises 14 residues. Germline V gene data show CDR1 as SGDLS and CDR2 as YYNGEE. CDR3 amino acids: CASRIKGAGTEAFF. The CDR3 region has the DNA TGTGCCAGCAGGATTAAGGGGGCAGGTACTGAAGCTTTCTTT.

The chain employs TRBV7-2 and TRBJ2-7; 12 bases line up with TRBD2. V gave up 5 bases and J gave up 3 bases; unmatched junction bases: 2. The CDR3 runs 14 residues. CDR1 is SGHTA and CDR2 is FQGNSA in the germline V gene. The CDR3 loop is CASSQTSGGYEQYF. CDR3 nucleotide sequence: TGTGCCAGCAGCCAGACTAGCGGGGGCTACGAGCAGTACTTC.

This clone occurred once. The chain joins TRBV7-3 to TRBJ2-1, with TRBD2 matching over 10 bases. Germline values: CDR1 SGHTA, CDR2 FQGTGA. V was pared by 4 bases and J by 6 bases, with 9 bases of the junction left unmatched. CDR3 length: 16 amino acids. DNA of the CDR3: TGTGCCAGCAGCTCCGTATCTAGCGGGAGTATCAATGAGCAGTTCTTC. Protein: CASSSVSSGSINEQFF.

This clone appeared once. CDR3 loop: CASSPAGDTQYF. CDR3 nucleotides: TGTGCCAGCAGTCCCGCGGGGGATACGCAGTATTTT. The rearrangement joins TRBV27 to TRBJ2-3, with TRBD2 as a possible D gene (6 bases). The CDR3 covers 12 residues. Trimming cost V 5 bases and J 6 bases, with 9 bases left between them. Germline V gene lookup returns CDR1 MNHEY and CDR2 SMNVEV (reference sequence).

The J gene is TRBJ1-2, the V gene TRBV7-9, with 9 bases fitting TRBD1. The CDR3 length is 14 residues. Germline V lookup: CDR1 SEHNR, CDR2 FQNEAQ (reference sequence). V lost 5 bases and J lost 7; bases outside the gene matches: 8. The CDR3 reads CASSGGQGIRGYTF. The CDR3 coding sequence is TGTGCCAGCAGCGGGGGACAGGGAATTCGTGGCTACACCTTC.

The chain carries TRBV5-1 and TRBJ1-6, with TRBD1 as a possible D gene (6 bases). Germline V gene sequence: CDR1 SGHRS, CDR2 YFSETQ. The germline V and J ends were trimmed by 3 bases and 9 bases, with 16 bases remaining between them. The CDR3 has 15 amino acids. DNA for the CDR3: TGCGCCAGCAGCTCGACCGGGGGAGGGGGTTCACCCCTCCACTTT. Amino acid sequence: CASSSTGGGGSPLHF.

V usage is TRBV6-5 and J usage is TRBJ1-2, with D unclear. CDR1 is MNHEY and CDR2 is SVGAGI in the germline V gene. The CDR3 sequence is 14 residues long. Trimming stripped 7 bases from V and 8 bases from J, with 20 bases between. The CDR3 DNA sequence: TGTGCCAGCACGAGTGCGGGAAGAGCTAGCGGCTACACCTTC. Translating it yields CASTSAGRASGYTF.